Each of the 19 T cell receptor beta chains below was sequenced from the same sample in a study of blood T cell repertoires in COVID-19. This table comes from immunoSEQ multiplex PCR, and its TCRdb copy is limited to in-frame clones, with some not included. This sample yields approximately 190,000 clones, of which around 87% are seen a single time; about 26% belongs to the top ten. The sample comprised PBMCs or T cells enriched from blood (not recorded which). Every receptor here comes from a woman aged 40-49 years in a cohort exposed to, infected with or recovered from COVID-19 (not recorded which).

The gene calls are TRBV19 and TRBJ1-3; possible D gene TRBD1, 6 bases. Between the trimmed V and J ends, which lost 5 bases and 4 bases, there was a span of 21 bases. The CDR3 spans 17 residues. The germline V gene has CDR1 LNHDA and CDR2 SQIVND (reference sequence). The DNA for the CDR3 is TGTGCCAGTAGTCTTAAGGGGGACCGCCGCCTCGGAAACACCATATATTTT. This sequence encodes CASSLKGDRRLGNTIYF.

This chain uses TRBV4-1 with TRBJ2-1, with TRBD2 matching 12 bases. After removal of 4 bases from V and 5 bases from J, the junction contained 9 bases not matched to a gene. CDR3 length equals 17 residues. CDR1 and CDR2 (germline): MGHRA, YSYEKL. The CDR3 nucleotides are TGCGCCAGCAGCCTTCGAGAGCTAGCGGGAGGGAACAATGAGCAGTTCTTC. It is translated as CASSLRELAGGNNEQFF.

The rearrangement joins TRBV10-3 to TRBJ2-3, with D maybe TRBD2 (6 bases). The CDR3 has 16 amino acids. The germline V gene encodes CDR1 ENHRY and CDR2 SYGVKD. V lost 0 bases to trimming and J lost 0 bases, with 10 bases between them. The CDR3, as DNA: TGTGCCATCAGTGAGTCCCTCGCGGGGAGCACAGATACGCAGTATTTT. As protein: CAISESLAGSTDTQYF.

V gene TRBV9 combines with J gene TRBJ2-7, with TRBD2 as a possible D gene (6 bases). Trimming took off 0 bases at V and 0 bases at J, with 16 bases between the two ends. This CDR3 is built from 17 residues. The germline CDR1 and CDR2 sequences are SGDLS and YYNGEE. The CDR3 DNA is TGTGCCAGCAGCGTAGTCCCCATTAGCGGCTTCTCCTACGAGCAGTACTTC. It specifies CASSVVPISGFSYEQYF.

The rearrangement joins TRBV19 to TRBJ1-3, with D possibly being TRBD1 (5 bases). Trimming removed 4 bases at V and 0 bases at J, with 13 bases between. CDR1 LNHDA and CDR2 SQIVND come from the germline V gene (reference sequence). CDR3 length: 16 residues. In DNA, the CDR3 is TGTGCCAGTAGTAGGAAAGGGGCAGTCTCTGGAAACACCATATATTTT. Translation gives CASSRKGAVSGNTIYF.

The genes are TRBV6-5 and TRBJ2-7; D is undetermined. This CDR3 has 13 amino acids. Trimming removed 0 bases from V and 3 bases from J, with 6 bases in between. Germline CDR1 and CDR2: MNHEY and SVGAGI. The CDR3 nucleotides are TGTGCCAGCAGTTACTCAGCCTACTACGAGCAGTACTTC. This translates into CASSYSAYYEQYF.

The chain has TRBV5-6 and TRBJ2-7; 9 bases line up with TRBD2. V dropped 1 base and J dropped 2; count of bases not matched to a gene: 1. Germline V gene lookup returns CDR1 SGHDT and CDR2 YYEEEE. The CDR3 has 14 amino acids. The DNA for the CDR3 is TGTGCCAGCAGCTTGTTAGCGGGGGCCTACGAGCAGTACTTC. Amino acids: CASSLLAGAYEQYF.

The genes are TRBV7-9 and TRBJ1-2, with D hard to call. There are 15 residues in the CDR3. Trimming removed 0 bases at V and 0 bases at J, with 8 bases between. Germline V lookup: CDR1 SEHNR, CDR2 FQNEAQ (reference sequence). CDR3 DNA: TGTGCCAGCAGCTTAGCGGGCATGGCTAACTATGGCTACACCTTC. This encodes CASSLAGMANYGYTF.

The rearrangement links TRBV12-1 to TRBJ2-1; TRBD1 is the table's D call and was not checked against the DNA. TRBV12-1 is a known pseudogene. This CDR3 spans 16 amino acids. Here the CDR3 DNA reads TGTGCCAGCAGTACCAGGATATATGGCTCCTACAATGAGCAGTTCTTC. This sequence encodes CASSTRIYGSYNEQFF.

This clone has just a few counts. The chain couples TRBV6-5 to TRBJ1-1; a weak D match, TRBD1 (6 bases). Germline CDR1 and CDR2: MNHEY and SVGAGI. This CDR3 contains 12 residues. The V and J ends lost 6 bases and 2 bases respectively, with 7 bases between them. This CDR3 is CASRDSNTEAFF. For the CDR3, the DNA is TGTGCCAGCAGGGACAGCAACACTGAAGCTTTCTTT.

This chain's CDR3 is CSVVERDYTEAFF. The DNA of the CDR3 is TGCAGCGTTGTTGAGAGGGATTACACTGAAGCTTTCTTT. This chain uses TRBV29-1 with TRBJ1-1, with unresolved D. The germline V gene encodes CDR1 SQVTM and CDR2 ANQGSEA. The CDR3 is made up of 13 amino acids. V was pared by 4 bases and J by 3 bases, with 12 bases between. The whole variable domain, remainder taken from reference TRBV29-1 and TRBJ1-1, is SAVISQKPSRDICQRGTSLTIQCQVDSQVTMMFWYRQQPGQSLTLIATANQGSEATYESGFVIDKFPISRPNLTFSTLTVSNMSPEDSSIYLCSVVERDYTEAFFGQGTRLTVV.

This chain links TRBV4-1 with TRBJ2-7, with 11 positions matching TRBD2. The CDR3 consists of 17 residues. The V segment lost 4 bases and the J segment 0 bases; nucleotides outside the gene matches: 8. Germline CDR1 reads MGHRA; CDR2 reads YSYEKL. CDR3 region: CASSPSVAGGSSYEQYF. The CDR3 DNA is TGCGCCAGCAGCCCGAGTGTAGCGGGGGGGAGCTCCTACGAGCAGTACTTC.

The chain has TRBV10-3 and TRBJ2-2; perhaps TRBD1 as D (5 bases). Trimming took 3 bases from V and 2 from J, leaving 7 bases between them. CDR1 ENHRY and CDR2 SYGVKD come from the germline V gene. The CDR3 contains 14 residues. The CDR3 sequence: CAISEQANTGELFF. The CDR3 coding sequence is TGTGCCATCAGTGAACAGGCCAACACCGGGGAGCTGTTTTTT.

The chain is built from TRBV24-1 and TRBJ2-3; 12 positions match TRBD2. With 4 bases clipped from V and 9 bases from J, the junction kept 10 bases outside the gene matches. The CDR3 sequence is 16 residues long. CDR1 is KGHDR, CDR2 SFDVKD, per germline. The CDR3 bases are TGTGCCACCAGTGACAAGACGACTAGCGGGAGAGGAACGCAGTATTTT. Protein: CATSDKTTSGRGTQYF.

The chain joins TRBV6-5 to TRBJ1-2; the D is unclear. With 6 bases removed from V and 4 bases from J, the gap between germline ends came to 15 bases. Germline CDR1 reads MNHEY; CDR2 reads SVGAGI. This CDR3 comprises 14 residues. CDR3 sequence: CASRIERGGYGYTF. CDR3 in DNA: TGTGCCAGCAGAATCGAACGGGGAGGCTATGGCTACACCTTC.

The genes are TRBV18 and TRBJ2-7; D perhaps matches TRBD1 (6 bases). Germline loops: CDR1 KGHSH, CDR2 LQKENI. The CDR3 spans 15 residues. Trimming shortened V by 4 bases and J by 2 bases, and 15 bases separated the two germline ends. The CDR3 nucleotides read TGTGCCAGCTCACTAGGGACAACCTCCACCTACGAGCAGTACTTC. Protein sequence: CASSLGTTSTYEQYF.

DNA of the CDR3: TGTGCCAGCAGCTCCCATGGGGGGGAGTCACCCCTCCACTTT. Its translation: CASSSHGGESPLHF. The chain links TRBV13 to TRBJ1-6; D perhaps matches TRBD1 (5 bases). CDR3 size: 14 residues. V shed 4 bases and J shed 10 bases, with 14 bases lying between them. Germline V gives CDR1 PRHDT, CDR2 FYEKMQ (reference sequence). The full variable domain, with the rest looked up from reference TRBV13 and TRBJ1-6, is AAGVIQSPRHLIKEKRETATLKCYPIPRHDTVYWYQQGPGQDPQFLISFYEKMQSDKGSIPDRFSAQQFSDYHSELNMSSLELGDSALYFCASSSHGGESPLHFGNGTRLTVT.

This rearrangement joins TRBV4-1 to TRBJ2-7; TRBD1 matches at 9 bases. The CDR3 extends over 15 amino acids. The V segment lost 4 bases and the J segment 2 bases; nucleotides outside the gene matches: 6. Germline lookup yields CDR1 MGHRA and CDR2 YSYEKL. The CDR3 is CASSRGGTGPYEQYF. The CDR3 DNA is TGCGCCAGCAGCCGAGGTGGGACAGGGCCCTACGAGCAGTACTTC.

The chain employs TRBV6-5 and TRBJ2-5; TRBD2 matches at 7 bases. Germline trimming cut 9 bases from V and 1 base from J; bases unmatched to any gene: 8. This CDR3 has 14 amino acids. CDR1 is MNHEY and CDR2 is SVGAGI in the germline V gene. The CDR3 here is CASSLGGGQETQYF. The CDR3, as DNA: TGTGCCAGTTCCCTGGGGGGGGGCCAAGAGACCCAGTACTTC.